Included here is one T cell receptor (beta chain) sequence, with context. Its target is not known. The CDR3 covers 15 residues. Per germline, CDR1 MGHRA and CDR2 YSYEKL. Trimming removed 1 base at V and 5 bases at J, with 13 bases between. The entry originates in a study of post-analysis software for immune sequencing data. TCR beta libraries were prepared from cDNA with unique molecular identifiers. When about 0.85 to 11 million T cells were used, they gave about 490,000 cDNA molecules. One entry per CDR3 protein, called by TCRdb with MiXCR from the PCR reads. This table holds roughly 430,000 distinct CDR3 sequences, about 40% found once. General study findings and limits: Comparison of patients with controls showed 5 or 6 TRBV segments more frequent in patients, TRBV5-6, TRBV5-1 and TRBV20-1 among them. Among multiple sclerosis patients, normalized Chao1 diversity was significantly below that of controls.

The source is a girl aged 2 to 10 with multiple sclerosis. The sample taken for sequencing was blood. V and J are TRBV4-1 and TRBJ2-3; weak D call: TRBD2 (6 bases). As DNA, the CDR3 is TGCGCCAGCAGCCAAGGGGCGGGGAGGCTAGATACGCAGTATTTT. Translated, it gives CASSQGAGRLDTQYF.